These 11 T cell receptor beta chains share one sample of origin, sequenced in a study of blood T cell repertoires in COVID-19. Some clones are missing from TCRdb's copy, which holds only in-frame ones; the method was immunoSEQ multiplex PCR. The table lists tens of thousands of clones, 89% of them singletons. Sample: peripheral blood. The receptors here all came from a man in his sixties with COVID-19, enrolled during active disease.

V usage is TRBV23-1 and J usage is TRBJ2-7, with 8 bases that match TRBD1. Being an ORF, TRBV23-1 has a function that is uncertain. V gave up 3 bases and J gave up 1 base; unmatched junction bases: 5. CDR3 length: 15 amino acids. The CDR3 loop reads CASSHDRGPSYEQYF. As DNA, the CDR3 is TGCGCCAGCAGTCACGACAGGGGCCCTTCCTACGAGCAGTACTTC.

The rearrangement joins TRBV6-5 to TRBJ2-7; weak D call: TRBD1 (5 bases). V was clipped by 2 bases and J by 1 base, with 12 bases between them. CDR1 is MNHEY, CDR2 SVGAGI, per germline. This CDR3 region has 15 residues. This chain's CDR3 is CASSYTSDSSYEQYF. The CDR3 DNA reads TGTGCCAGCAGTTACACCTCAGACAGTTCCTACGAGCAGTACTTC.

The rearrangement links TRBV7-9 to TRBJ1-1; 7 nucleotides align to TRBD1. The CDR3 is 12 amino acids. The V gene end was trimmed by 4 bases and the J gene end by 6 bases; junction bases not matched to a gene: 2. CDR1 SEHNR and CDR2 FQNEAQ come from the germline V gene (reference sequence). The chain's CDR3 is CASSSDRAEAFF. Written as DNA, the CDR3 is TGTGCCAGCAGCTCCGACAGGGCTGAAGCTTTCTTT.

This clone came up a few times. The chain carries TRBV5-1 and TRBJ2-7; D may be TRBD2 (5 bases). This CDR3 has 12 residues. The germline V gene encodes CDR1 SGHRS and CDR2 YFSETQ. Trimming stripped 0 bases from V and 6 bases from J, with 7 bases between. The CDR3 DNA sequence: TGCGCCAGCAGCTTGGGTGCGGGCGAGCAGTACTTC. It encodes CASSLGAGEQYF.

This chain connects TRBV19 to TRBJ1-2, with a weak D call TRBD1 (6 bases). This CDR3 is 15 amino acids long. Trimming pared 6 bases from V and 3 bases from J, leaving 17 bases between. Germline-derived CDR1 and CDR2 are LNHDA and SQIVND (reference sequence). The CDR3 sequence is CASSPGQSRDYGYTF. As DNA, the CDR3 is TGTGCCAGTAGCCCCGGACAGAGTCGGGACTATGGCTACACCTTC.

The chain recombines TRBV7-9 with TRBJ2-5; 9 bases are shared with TRBD1. After removal of 7 bases from V and 0 bases from J, the junction contained 9 bases not matched to a gene. This CDR3 has 16 residues. Germline V gives CDR1 SEHNR, CDR2 FQNEAQ (reference sequence). DNA of the CDR3: TGTGCCAGCACCCTCTTCCGGGACAGGGACCAAGAGACCCAGTACTTC. It codes for CASTLFRDRDQETQYF.

The chain employs TRBV11-2 and TRBJ2-6; 11 positions agree with TRBD2. The CDR3 consists of 18 residues. Losses at the gene ends were 3 bases for V and 0 bases for J; bases not matched to a gene: 4. CDR1 and CDR2 from the germline V gene are SGHAT and FQNNGV. Here the CDR3 DNA reads TGTGCCAGCAGCTTGGGACTAGCGGACTTCTCTGGGGCCAACGTCCTGACTTTC. Its translation is CASSLGLADFSGANVLTF.

This chain connects TRBV7-2 to TRBJ2-7, with 12 bases lining up with TRBD1. After removal of 3 bases from V and 4 bases from J, the junction contained 1 base not matched to a gene. This CDR3 contains 14 residues. Germline CDR1 SGHTA, CDR2 FQGNSA. In DNA, the CDR3 is TGTGCCAGCAGCTTGGGACAGGGGGCGTACGAGCAGTACTTC. Translated, it gives CASSLGQGAYEQYF.

The rearrangement uses TRBV29-1 and TRBJ1-2; D not resolved. Trimming removed 3 bases from V and 4 bases from J, with 9 bases in between. Germline V gene lookup returns CDR1 SQVTM and CDR2 ANQGSEA. The CDR3 length is 12 residues. This chain's CDR3 is CSVERGIYGYTF. For the CDR3, the DNA is TGCAGCGTTGAGCGGGGAATCTATGGCTACACCTTC.

V and J are TRBV6-5 and TRBJ1-1, with D possibly being TRBD1 (5 bases). The length of the CDR3 is 15 residues. V gave up 2 bases and J gave up 0 bases, with 10 bases separating them. From germline, CDR1 is MNHEY and CDR2 SVGAGI. CDR3 nucleotide sequence: TGTGCCAGCAGTTACCGGGGGACGATGAACACTGAAGCTTTCTTT. Translating it yields CASSYRGTMNTEAFF.

The chain combines TRBV5-1 with TRBJ1-1; TRBD1 might be the D (6 bases). The V and J ends lost 0 bases and 1 base respectively, with 10 bases between them. Germline values: CDR1 SGHRS, CDR2 YFSETQ. The length of the CDR3 is 15 residues. DNA for the CDR3: TGCGCCAGCAGCTTGGAGGTGGGACAGAACACTGAAGCTTTCTTT. Translated, it gives CASSLEVGQNTEAFF.